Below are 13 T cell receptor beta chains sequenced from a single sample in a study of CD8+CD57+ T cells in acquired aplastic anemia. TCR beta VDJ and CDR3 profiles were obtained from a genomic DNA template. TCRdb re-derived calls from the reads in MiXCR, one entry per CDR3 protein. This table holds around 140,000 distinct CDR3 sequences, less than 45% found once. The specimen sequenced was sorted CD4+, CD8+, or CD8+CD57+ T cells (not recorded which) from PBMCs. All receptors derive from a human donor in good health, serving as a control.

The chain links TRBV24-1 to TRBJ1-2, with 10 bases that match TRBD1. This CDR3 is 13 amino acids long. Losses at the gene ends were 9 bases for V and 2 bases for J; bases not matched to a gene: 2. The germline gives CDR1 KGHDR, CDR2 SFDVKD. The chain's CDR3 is CATQDRGNYGYTF. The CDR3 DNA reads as TGTGCCACCCAGGACAGGGGGAACTATGGCTACACCTTC.

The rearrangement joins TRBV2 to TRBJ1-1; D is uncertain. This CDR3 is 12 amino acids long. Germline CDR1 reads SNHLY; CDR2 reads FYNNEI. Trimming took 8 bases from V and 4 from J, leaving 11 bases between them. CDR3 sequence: CASAGVSTEAFF. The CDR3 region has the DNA TGTGCCAGCGCGGGCGTTAGCACTGAAGCTTTCTTT.

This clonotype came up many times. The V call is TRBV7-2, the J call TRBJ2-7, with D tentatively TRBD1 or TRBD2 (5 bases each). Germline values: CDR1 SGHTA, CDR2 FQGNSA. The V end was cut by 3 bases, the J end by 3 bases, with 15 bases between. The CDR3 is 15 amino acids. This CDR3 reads CASSLIGRDLYEQYF. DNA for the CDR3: TGTGCCAGCAGCTTGATAGGCAGGGACCTCTACGAGCAGTACTTC.

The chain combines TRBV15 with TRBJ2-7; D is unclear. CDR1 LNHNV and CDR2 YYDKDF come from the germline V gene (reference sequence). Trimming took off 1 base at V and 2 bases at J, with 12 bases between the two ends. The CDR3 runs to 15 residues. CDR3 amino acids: CATSRGALGTYEQYV. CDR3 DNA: TGTGCCACCAGCAGAGGCGCCCTTGGGACCTACGAGCAGTACGTC.

CDR3: CASRGLAGGGEQYF. CDR3 coding DNA: TGTGCCAGCAGGGGACTAGCGGGAGGCGGTGAGCAGTATTTT. The chain employs TRBV25-1 and TRBJ2-3; 15 bases agree with TRBD2. Germline V gene sequence: CDR1 MGHDK, CDR2 SYGVNS. With 6 bases clipped from V and 11 bases from J, the junction kept 6 bases outside the gene matches. CDR3 size: 14 residues.

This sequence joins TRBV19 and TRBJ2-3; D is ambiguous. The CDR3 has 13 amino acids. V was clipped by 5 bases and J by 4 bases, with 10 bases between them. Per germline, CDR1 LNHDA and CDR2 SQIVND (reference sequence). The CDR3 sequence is CASSSEGPDTQYF. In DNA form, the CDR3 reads TGTGCCAGTAGTTCCGAAGGCCCAGATACGCAGTATTTT. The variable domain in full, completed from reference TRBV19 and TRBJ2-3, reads DGGITQSPKYLFRKEGQNVTLSCEQNLNHDAMYWYRQDPGQGLRLIYYSQIVNDFQKGDIAEGYSVSREKKESFPLTVTSAQKNPTAFYLCASSSEGPDTQYFGPGTRLTVL.

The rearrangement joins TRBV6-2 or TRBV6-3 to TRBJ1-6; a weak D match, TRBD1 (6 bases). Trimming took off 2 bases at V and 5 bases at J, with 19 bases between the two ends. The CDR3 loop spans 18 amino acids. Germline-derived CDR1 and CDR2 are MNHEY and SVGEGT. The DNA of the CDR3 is TGTGCCAGCAGTTACATCGAATCGGGGGCTGGTCATAATTCACCCCTCCACTTT. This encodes CASSYIESGAGHNSPLHF.

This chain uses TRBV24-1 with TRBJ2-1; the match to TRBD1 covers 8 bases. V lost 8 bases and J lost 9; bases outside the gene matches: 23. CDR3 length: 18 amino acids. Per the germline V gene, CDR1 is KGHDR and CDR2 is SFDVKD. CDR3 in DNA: TGTGCCACCAATGCTGACCTCGGGACAGGCGGCTCTTTGGGTGAGCAGTTCTTC. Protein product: CATNADLGTGGSLGEQFF.

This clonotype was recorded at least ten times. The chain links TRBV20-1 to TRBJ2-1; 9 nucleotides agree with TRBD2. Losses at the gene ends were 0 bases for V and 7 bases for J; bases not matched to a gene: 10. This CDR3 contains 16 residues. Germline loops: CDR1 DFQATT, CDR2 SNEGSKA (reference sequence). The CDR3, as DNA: TGCAGTGCTAGAGACGTCAGGCGGGGGGGCAAAAATGAGCAGTTCTTC. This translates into CSARDVRRGGKNEQFF.

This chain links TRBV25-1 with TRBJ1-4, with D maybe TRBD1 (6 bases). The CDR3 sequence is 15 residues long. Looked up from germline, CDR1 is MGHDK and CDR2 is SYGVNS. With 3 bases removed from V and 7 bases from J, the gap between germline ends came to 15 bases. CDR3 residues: CASSDLARGGEKLFF. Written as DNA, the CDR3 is TGTGCCAGCAGTGATCTGGCCAGGGGCGGTGAAAAACTGTTTTTT.

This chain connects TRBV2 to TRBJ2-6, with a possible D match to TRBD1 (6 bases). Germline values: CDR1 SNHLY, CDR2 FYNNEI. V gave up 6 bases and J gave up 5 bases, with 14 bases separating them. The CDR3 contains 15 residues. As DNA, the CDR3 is TGTGCCAGCAGGCAACAAGGGACAAGGGCCAACGTCCTGACTTTC. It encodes CASRQQGTRANVLTF.

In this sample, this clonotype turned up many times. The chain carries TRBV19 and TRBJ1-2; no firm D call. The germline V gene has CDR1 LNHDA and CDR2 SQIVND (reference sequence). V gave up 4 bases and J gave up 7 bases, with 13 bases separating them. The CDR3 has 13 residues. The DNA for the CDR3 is TGTGCCAGTAGTAGAAAGGCCTTTCTTGGCTACACCTTC. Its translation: CASSRKAFLGYTF.

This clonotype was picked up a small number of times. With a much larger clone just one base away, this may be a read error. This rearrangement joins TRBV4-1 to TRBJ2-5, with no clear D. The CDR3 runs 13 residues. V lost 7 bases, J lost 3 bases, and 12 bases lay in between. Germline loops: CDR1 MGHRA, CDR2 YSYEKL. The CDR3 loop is CASNHPGKETQYF. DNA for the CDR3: TGCGCCAGCAACCACCCCGGAAAAGAGACCCAGTACTTC.